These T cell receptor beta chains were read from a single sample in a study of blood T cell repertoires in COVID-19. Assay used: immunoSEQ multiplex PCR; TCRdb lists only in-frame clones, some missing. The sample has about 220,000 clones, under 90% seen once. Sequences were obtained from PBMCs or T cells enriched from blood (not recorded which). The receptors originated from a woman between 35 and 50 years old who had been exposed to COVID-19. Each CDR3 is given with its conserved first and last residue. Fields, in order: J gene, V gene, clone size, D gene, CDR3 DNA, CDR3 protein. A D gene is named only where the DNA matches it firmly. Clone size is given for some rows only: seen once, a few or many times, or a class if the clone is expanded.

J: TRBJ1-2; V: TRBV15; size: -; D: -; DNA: TGTGCCACCTTAGGAGGGGTAAGAGGTGGCTACACCTTC; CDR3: CATLGGVRGGYTF
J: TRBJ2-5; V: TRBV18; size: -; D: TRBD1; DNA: TGTGCCAGCTCACCCAGGGGGCCACAAGAGACCCAGTACTTC; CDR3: CASSPRGPQETQYF
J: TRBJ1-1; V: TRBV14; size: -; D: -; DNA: TGTGCCAGCAGCCGAATGGGGACTTTGGACACTGAAGCTTTCTTT; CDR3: CASSRMGTLDTEAFF
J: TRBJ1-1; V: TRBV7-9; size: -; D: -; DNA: TGTGCCAGCAGCTTACAAAGTCTGGGGGCGGGGGCTGAAGCTTTCTTT; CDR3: CASSLQSLGAGAEAFF
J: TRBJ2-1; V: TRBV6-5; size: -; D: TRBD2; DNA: TGTGCCAGCACCCGAGCGGGGGGGGATGGGCAGTTCTTC; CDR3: CASTRAGGDGQFF
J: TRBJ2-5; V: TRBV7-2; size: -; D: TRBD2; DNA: TGTGCCAGCAGAAAACTAGCGGGGGGCCAAGAGACCCAGTACTTC; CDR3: CASRKLAGGQETQYF
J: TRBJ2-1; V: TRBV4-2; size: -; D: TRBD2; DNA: TGTGCCAGCAGTCGTCAAAGCGGGGGCTCCTACAATGAGCAGTTCTTC; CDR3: CASSRQSGGSYNEQFF
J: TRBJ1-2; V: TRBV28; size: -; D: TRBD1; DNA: TGTGCCAGCAGACTGGGACAGGGGACGGGCGGCTACACCTTC; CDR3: CASRLGQGTGGYTF
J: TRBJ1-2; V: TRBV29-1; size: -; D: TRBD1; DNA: TGCAGCGTTAGACAGGGGAACGCGGGTGGCTACACCTTC; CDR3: CSVRQGNAGGYTF
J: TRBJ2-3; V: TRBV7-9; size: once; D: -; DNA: TGTGCCAGCAGCTTGTCCACAGGGAAAGATACGCAGTATTTT; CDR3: CASSLSTGKDTQYF
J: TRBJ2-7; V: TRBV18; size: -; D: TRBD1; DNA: TGTGCCAGCTCACCCCAACAGGGGGCGCCAGGGTACGAGCAGTACTTC; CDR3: CASSPQQGAPGYEQYF
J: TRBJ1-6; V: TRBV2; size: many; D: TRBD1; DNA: TGTGCCAGCACCCCCTCCGGGACAGCCAATTCACCCCTCCACTTT; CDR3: CASTPSGTANSPLHF